One and the same sample provided the 11 T cell receptor beta chains below, sequenced in a study of T-cell reconstitution after alpha-beta-depleted transplantation in children. Molecular barcoding with unique molecular identifiers was used for the TCRbeta library. TCRdb reprocessed the PCR reads via MiXCR and lists one record per CDR3 protein. The sample consists of 500,000 to 600,000 distinct CDR3 sequences, about 17% of them appearing once. Specimen: PBMCs from the stem cell graft donor, collected from the stem cell graft. The receptors here all came from a human donor who donated a stem cell graft to a child with acute lymphoblastic leukemia.

The chain couples TRBV5-5 to TRBJ2-3; 11 bases align to TRBD2. From germline, CDR1 is SGHKS and CDR2 YYEKEE (reference sequence). This CDR3 has 17 amino acids. V shed 4 bases and J 6 bases; nucleotides not matched to a gene: 13. For the CDR3, the DNA is TGTGCCAGCAGCAACGACCGACTAGCGGGATATTTCGATACGCAGTATTTT. It is translated as CASSNDRLAGYFDTQYF.

The CDR3 DNA reads TGTGCCAGCAGCTCCGGCGGGAGTAAGACCCAGTACTTC. As protein: CASSSGGSKTQYF. J is TRBJ2-5 and V is TRBV7-9; TRBD2 aligns across 7 bases. Losses at the gene ends were 4 bases for V and 6 bases for J; bases not matched to a gene: 5. The CDR3 consists of 13 residues. Germline V gives CDR1 SEHNR, CDR2 FQNEAQ (reference sequence).

There are a few counts of this clonotype. The chain couples TRBV4-2 to TRBJ2-7, with 9 positions matching TRBD2. Germline CDR1 reads LGHNA; CDR2 reads YNFKEQ. The V and J ends lost 2 bases and 4 bases, in that order; junction bases with no gene match: 3. CDR3 length equals 14 residues. CDR3: CASSQLAGIYEQYF. CDR3 DNA sequence: TGTGCCAGCAGCCAACTAGCGGGAATTTACGAGCAGTACTTC.

This clonotype was picked up many times. The chain is built from TRBV27 and TRBJ2-7; D gene ambiguous. CDR1 is MNHEY and CDR2 is SMNVEV in the germline V gene (reference sequence). The CDR3 length is 15 residues. Deletions cut 6 bases from V and 2 bases from J, with 17 bases between. The CDR3 DNA reads as TGTGCCAGCAGCCCTCTGGCGGCCCTTGCCTACGAGCAGTACTTC. Translated: CASSPLAALAYEQYF.

V usage is TRBV5-4 and J usage is TRBJ1-2, with TRBD1 identical over 7 bases. J lost 2 bases, V lost 3 bases, and 7 bases had no gene match. The length of the CDR3 is 15 residues. Germline CDR1 SGHNT, CDR2 YYREEE (reference sequence). CDR3 in DNA: TGTGCCAGCAGCTCGGTACTGACAGGGAACTATGGCTACACCTTC. Translation: CASSSVLTGNYGYTF.

The chain joins TRBV5-1 to TRBJ1-2; TRBD1 might be the D (6 bases). This CDR3 is built from 15 residues. The V and J ends lost 1 base and 3 bases respectively, with 13 bases between them. Looked up from germline, CDR1 is SGHRS and CDR2 is YFSETQ. This CDR3 reads CASSLFGGQDYGYTF. The CDR3, as DNA: TGCGCCAGCAGCTTGTTTGGGGGCCAGGACTATGGCTACACCTTC.

This CDR3 is CASSDSPGARLPNTGELFF. In nucleotides, the CDR3 is TGTGCCAGCAGCGACAGCCCGGGAGCTAGACTCCCGAACACCGGGGAGCTGTTTTTT. V gene TRBV9 combines with J gene TRBJ2-2, with TRBD2 as a possible D gene (6 bases). V was pared by 3 bases and J by 0 bases, with 21 bases between. Looked up from germline, CDR1 is SGDLS and CDR2 is YYNGEE. The CDR3 has 19 amino acids.

This clonotype showed up just a few times. CDR3 sequence: CASSSPGGRENIQYF. The CDR3 coding sequence is TGTGCCAGCAGCTCCCCGGGCGGGAGGGAAAACATTCAGTACTTC. The gene calls are TRBV7-9 and TRBJ2-4; 9 bases fit TRBD2. Trimming cost V 4 bases and J 5 bases; bases outside gene matches: 6. The CDR3 covers 15 residues. The germline V gene encodes CDR1 SEHNR and CDR2 FQNEAQ (reference sequence).

This sequence joins TRBV7-8 and TRBJ1-2, with D unclear. The CDR3 loop spans 16 amino acids. V dropped 0 bases and J dropped 3 bases, with 14 bases sitting between them. The germline V gene has CDR1 SGHVS and CDR2 FQNEAQ. CDR3 amino acids: CASSLAGIGVDYGYTF. Written as DNA, the CDR3 is TGTGCCAGCAGCTTAGCGGGCATTGGGGTCGACTATGGCTACACCTTC.

This chain connects TRBV7-2 to TRBJ1-1, with D hard to call. Between the trimmed V and J ends, which lost 2 bases and 1 base, there was a span of 14 bases. CDR3 length: 16 amino acids. Germline V gives CDR1 SGHTA, CDR2 FQGNSA. The CDR3 here is CASSLRDGGWNTEAFF. The CDR3 DNA reads as TGTGCCAGCAGCTTAAGAGACGGAGGATGGAACACTGAAGCTTTCTTT.

The chain carries TRBV2 and TRBJ2-7; 8 positions match TRBD2. J was trimmed by 5 bases and V by 6 bases; bases with no gene match: 15. Germline CDR1 and CDR2: SNHLY and FYNNEI. The CDR3 runs 16 residues. In DNA, the CDR3 is TGTGCCAGCAGGAGCATGCGGCGGGAGGAAGACGACGAGCAGTACTTC. As protein: CASRSMRREEDDEQYF.